The present T cell receptor beta chain was sequenced within a study of T cell responses to AZD1222 COVID-19 vaccine. Generated by immunoSEQ multiplex PCR, the TCRdb table keeps only in-frame clones and is missing some. The data show 130,000 or so clones, with roughly 90% seen just once and under 3.5% held by the top ten. The CDR3 is 13 amino acids. Trimming pared 10 bases from V and 6 bases from J, leaving 14 bases between. Germline V lookup: CDR1 KGHDR, CDR2 SFDVKD. Sequencing used peripheral blood, obtained on day 0 of AZD1222 vaccination. V and J are TRBV24-1 and TRBJ2-2; a possible D gene is TRBD2 (6 bases). This clonotype was sampled from an adult in good health. The DNA of the CDR3 is TGTGCCACGCGGGGTTACACCTCCGGGGAGCTGTTTTTT. Its protein product is CATRGYTSGELFF.